The present TCR beta chain was sequenced within a study of radiation and T cells in renal cell carcinoma. Broader study findings: Without pretreatment biopsies, baseline tumor clonotype presence was undetermined.

The V gene's germline CDR1 is SGDLS and CDR2 YYNGEE. CDR3 length equals 14 residues. Profiling relied on immunoSEQ multiplex PCR, and the TCRdb table lists in-frame clones only, not all of them. Among roughly 130,000 clones listed, 80% to 90% were seen once. In the case of this clone: What it binds is not known. An end of the junction differs from the germline gene, which may be a read error.

Time point meaning: blood 2 weeks post-SBRT. The treatment: 15 Gy SBRT to primary tumor, nephrectomy 4 weeks later. This receptor was taken from an older woman with renal cell carcinoma. The chain links TRBV9 to TRBJ1-1; possible D gene TRBD1, 5 bases. Here the sequenced sample was blood, taken from a patient whose treatment included radiotherapy and nephrectomy. Here the CDR3 reads CASGVEGGETEAFF. As DNA, the CDR3 is TGTGCCAGCGGCGTAGAAGGAGGGGAGACTGAAGCTTTCTTT. Drawing the rest from reference TRBV9 and TRBJ1-1, the complete variable domain is DSGVTQTPKHLITATGQRVTLRCSPRSGDLSVYWYQQSLDQGLQFLIQYYNGEERAKGNILERFSAQQFPDLHSELNLSSLELGDSALYFCASGVEGGETEAFFGQGTRLTVV.